This paragraph reports one T cell receptor beta chain. Assay: immunoSEQ multiplex PCR; the TCRdb copy retains only in-frame clones and omits some. Among around 270,000 clones listed, about 91% were seen once. The data belong to a study of blood T cell repertoires in COVID-19. This CDR3 has 15 residues. The junction had 2 bases not matched to a gene; V was cut back by 3 bases and J by 0 bases. Germline-derived CDR1 and CDR2 are MNHNS and SASEGT. Sequencing used peripheral blood. The source is a person between 18 and 35 years old with COVID-19, enrolled during active disease. V usage is TRBV6-1 and J usage is TRBJ2-7, with 10 bases fitting TRBD2. The CDR3 protein is CASSDGLAVSYEQYF. CDR3 in DNA: TGTGCCAGCAGTGACGGACTAGCGGTCTCCTACGAGCAGTACTTC.